What follows are 25 T cell receptor beta chains derived from one specimen sequenced in a study of beta chain features in type 1 diabetes. Broader study findings: TCRB CDR3s were moderately but significantly shorter in Type 1 diabetes patients in all four CD4+ subsets.

Expressed TCRB transcripts were sequenced, since all the RNA that had been isolated was reverse transcribed. Assay: immunoSEQ multiplex PCR; the TCRdb copy retains only in-frame clones and omits some. The sample has fewer than 200,000 clones, about a tenth seen once; the top ten hold less than 0.5%. For these TCRs, the target antigens are not known. The sample taken for sequencing was central memory CD4+ T cells from blood. These receptors were obtained from a man younger than 40 with type 1 diabetes.

The gene calls are TRBV11-1 and TRBJ2-7, with 9 bases identical to TRBD2. The V gene end was trimmed by 1 base and the J gene end by 6 bases; junction bases not matched to a gene: 10. Looked up from germline, CDR1 is SGHAT and CDR2 is FQDESV (reference sequence). The CDR3 extends over 16 amino acids. The CDR3 region is CASSLESPSGTSEQYF. CDR3 nucleotides: TGTGCCAGCAGCTTAGAGTCGCCTAGCGGGACCTCCGAGCAGTACTTC.

This clone was counted only a few times. The chain couples TRBV19 to TRBJ1-5; the match to TRBD1 covers 7 bases. Unmatched junction bases numbered 7, after V lost 7 bases and J lost 7 bases. Germline-derived CDR1 and CDR2 are LNHDA and SQIVND (reference sequence). The CDR3 runs 13 residues. DNA for the CDR3: TGTGCCAGTACCCCGGACAGGATACAGCCCCAGCATTTT. Its translation is CASTPDRIQPQHF.

There are a few counts of this clone. The V gene is TRBV7-2, the J gene TRBJ2-3; no clear D gene. Germline V gene lookup returns CDR1 SGHTA and CDR2 FQGNSA. V lost 3 bases and J lost 7, with 8 bases in between. This CDR3 is built from 12 residues. The DNA for the CDR3 is TGTGCCAGCAGCTTCGACTCTCATACGCAGTATTTT. It is translated as CASSFDSHTQYF.

The chain combines TRBV27 with TRBJ1-2; 7 positions agree with TRBD1. V was clipped by 5 bases and J by 6 bases; unmatched bases: 9. Germline V gives CDR1 MNHEY, CDR2 SMNVEV (reference sequence). The CDR3 length is 14 residues. CDR3 DNA sequence: TGTGCCAGCAGTAGACAGGGATCTACCCATGGCTACACCTTC. It encodes CASSRQGSTHGYTF.

This clone was detected only a few times. The chain links TRBV5-1 to TRBJ2-7; TRBD1 matches 9 bases. The CDR3 sequence is 13 residues long. Germline V lookup: CDR1 SGHRS, CDR2 YFSETQ. V gave up 4 bases and J gave up 5 bases; unmatched junction bases: 4. The chain's CDR3 is CASSMDRGHEQYF. The CDR3 DNA follows: TGCGCCAGCAGCATGGACAGGGGACACGAGCAGTACTTC.

This clone was seen only a few times. This chain connects TRBV18 to TRBJ1-5, with D possibly TRBD1 on 5 matching bases. V was trimmed by 2 bases and J by 4 bases, leaving 12 bases between them. The CDR3 contains 15 residues. Germline CDR1 KGHSH, CDR2 LQKENI. CDR3 in amino acids: CASSPSAGLNQPQHF. The CDR3, as DNA: TGTGCCAGCTCACCATCGGCAGGGCTTAATCAGCCCCAGCATTTT. Variable domain in full (rest from reference TRBV18 and TRBJ1-5): NAGVMQNPRHLVRRRGQEARLRCSPMKGHSHVYWYRQLPEEGLKFMVYLQKENIIDESGMPKERFSAEFPKEGPSILRIQQVVRGDSAAYFCASSPSAGLNQPQHFGDGTRLSIL.

This clone was seen a few times. The gene calls are TRBV29-1 and TRBJ2-1; D is perhaps TRBD1 (5 bases). Germline loops: CDR1 SQVTM, CDR2 ANQGSEA. This CDR3 comprises 12 residues. The V end lost 6 bases, the J end lost 8 bases, and 14 bases lay between the germline ends. CDR3 nucleotides: TGCAGCGTCGGACACGGCGAATATGAGCAGTTCTTC. Protein sequence: CSVGHGEYEQFF.

V is TRBV5-1 and J is TRBJ2-5; D unclear. The DNA end lines up better with TRBJ2-7; the J call may be wrong. Germline values: CDR1 SGHRS, CDR2 YFSETQ. The CDR3 extends over 15 amino acids. The CDR3 region has the DNA TGCGCCAGCAGGGCCCCGTTCGGAGAGAGCCACGAGCAGTACTTC. It yields the protein CASRAPFGESHEQYF.

This clone was found a few times. V and J are TRBV11-2 and TRBJ2-7, with 10 bases matching TRBD2. V dropped 8 bases and J dropped 4; count of bases not matched to a gene: 11. The CDR3 extends over 15 amino acids. Germline V gene sequence: CDR1 SGHAT, CDR2 FQNNGV. CDR3 nucleotides: TGTGCCAGCCGAGGACTAGCGGTATCACCATACGAGCAGTACTTC. Its protein product is CASRGLAVSPYEQYF.

This clone appeared a few times. The chain combines TRBV10-3 with TRBJ1-4; unclear D gene. The CDR3 has 14 residues. Germline assignment: CDR1 ENHRY and CDR2 SYGVKD. Deletions cut 3 bases from V and 8 bases from J, with 13 bases between. This CDR3 is CAISDGGSGEKLFF. As DNA, the CDR3 is TGTGCCATCAGTGATGGAGGGTCGGGGGAAAAACTGTTTTTT.

This clone was detected a few times. The CDR3 region has the DNA TGTGCCAGCAGCCCATCTAGCGGGAGTTCAAATGAGCAGTTCTTC. It encodes CASSPSSGSSNEQFF. V and J are TRBV7-2 and TRBJ2-1, with 10 positions matching TRBD2. Germline V CDR1 and CDR2: SGHTA, FQGNSA. Trimming cost V 5 bases and J 7 bases; bases outside gene matches: 8. This CDR3 has 15 amino acids.

There are a few counts of this clone. V and J are TRBV19 and TRBJ2-6; D possibly corresponds to TRBD1 (7 bases). The CDR3 covers 18 residues. V was pared by 6 bases and J by 1 base, with 19 bases between. Germline-derived CDR1 and CDR2 are LNHDA and SQIVND (reference sequence). The CDR3 reads CASSPTGRSLSGANVLTF. The CDR3 region has the DNA TGTGCCAGTAGCCCGACAGGGAGGAGCTTGTCTGGGGCCAACGTCCTGACTTTC.

This chain uses TRBV7-6 with TRBJ2-3; no reliable D call. The germline V and J ends were trimmed by 1 base and 4 bases, with 9 bases remaining between them. The germline V gene encodes CDR1 SGHVS and CDR2 FNYEAQ. This CDR3 comprises 14 residues. The CDR3 spells CASSLEQVSDTQYF. In DNA, the CDR3 is TGTGCCAGCAGCTTAGAGCAGGTTTCAGATACGCAGTATTTT. The whole variable domain, remainder taken from reference TRBV7-6 and TRBJ2-3, is GAGVSQSPRYKVTKRGQDVALRCDPISGHVSLYWYRQALGQGPEFLTYFNYEAQQDKSGLPNDRFSAERPEGSISTLTIQRTEQRDSAMYRCASSLEQVSDTQYFGPGTRLTVL.

This clone was recorded a few times. This sequence joins TRBV25-1 and TRBJ2-1, with TRBD1 matching 8 bases. The CDR3 spans 12 residues. V lost 6 bases to trimming and J lost 10 bases; unmatched junction nucleotides: 5. Germline CDR1 MGHDK, CDR2 SYGVNS. The CDR3 sequence: CASRGTGWEQFF. CDR3 DNA: TGTGCCAGCAGGGGGACAGGATGGGAGCAGTTCTTC.

This clone has only a few counts. The chain links TRBV7-9 to TRBJ1-4, with D possibly TRBD1 on 5 matching bases. Trimming removed 5 bases at V and 6 bases at J, with 16 bases between. This CDR3 spans 15 amino acids. In germline, CDR1 is SEHNR, CDR2 FQNEAQ (reference sequence). The CDR3 protein is CASSGASEGYEKLFF. In nucleotides, the CDR3 is TGTGCCAGCAGCGGGGCTTCAGAAGGGTATGAAAAACTGTTTTTT.

A few counts support this clone. This chain uses TRBV11-2 with TRBJ2-7, with D perhaps matching TRBD1 (6 bases). V lost 1 base and J lost 2, with 12 bases in between. From germline, CDR1 is SGHAT and CDR2 FQNNGV. The CDR3 covers 15 residues. The CDR3 is CASSLAGAATYEQYF. CDR3 DNA: TGTGCCAGCAGCTTAGCAGGGGCTGCGACCTACGAGCAGTACTTC.

This chain uses TRBV6-5 with TRBJ2-3; 10 bases are a match to TRBD2. J gave up 1 base and V 5 bases, and 0 bases lay outside the gene matches. The CDR3 is made up of 14 amino acids. Germline lookup yields CDR1 MNHEY and CDR2 SVGAGI. CDR3 amino acids: CASSGTSGTDTQYF. In DNA, the CDR3 is TGTGCCAGCAGTGGGACTAGCGGCACAGATACGCAGTATTTT.

The rearrangement links TRBV4-1 to TRBJ2-6, with D tentatively TRBD2 (5 bases). Between the trimmed V and J ends, which lost 0 bases and 2 bases, there was a span of 11 bases. The CDR3 is 17 residues long. Per the germline V gene, CDR1 is MGHRA and CDR2 is YSYEKL. CDR3 sequence (DNA): TGCGCCAGCAGCCAAGAGGAGGTGGCGCCTGGGGCCAACGTCCTGACTTTC. It codes for CASSQEEVAPGANVLTF.

A few counts support this clone. For the CDR3, the DNA is TGTGCCTGGAGTAAAAGCGGGAGGGCCTGGGAGCAGTACTTC. Translated: CAWSKSGRAWEQYF. V is TRBV30 and J is TRBJ2-7; TRBD2 matches 10 bases. From germline, CDR1 is GTSNPN and CDR2 SVGIG (reference sequence). The ends lost 2 bases at V and 7 bases at J; junction bases unmatched: 8. CDR3 length: 14 residues.

The chain has TRBV6-5 and TRBJ2-1; maybe TRBD2 (5 bases). The CDR3 totals 13 residues. Germline lookup yields CDR1 MNHEY and CDR2 SVGAGI. Trimming removed 5 bases from V and 12 bases from J, with 17 bases in between. The CDR3 coding sequence is TGTGCCAGCAGTCTTACAGAGCGGAGAAGGCAGTTCTTC. Amino acids: CASSLTERRRQFF.

V is TRBV2 and J is TRBJ1-2; tentatively, D is TRBD1 (6 bases). Germline V gene sequence: CDR1 SNHLY, CDR2 FYNNEI. This CDR3 comprises 15 residues. The V end was cut by 0 bases, the J end by 4 bases, with 12 bases between. This CDR3 is CASSEALGRGYGYTF. CDR3 nucleotides: TGTGCCAGCAGTGAAGCGCTTGGCAGGGGCTATGGCTACACCTTC.

V is TRBV4-3 and J is TRBJ2-1; 13 bases map to TRBD2. CDR3 size: 17 residues. CDR1 and CDR2 (germline): LGHNA, YSLEER. V shed 3 bases, J shed 9 bases, and the junction held 11 bases outside the gene matches. The CDR3 protein is CASSHYGLAGDTSEQFF. Here the CDR3 DNA reads TGCGCCAGCAGCCATTACGGACTAGCGGGAGATACCAGTGAGCAGTTCTTC.

V usage is TRBV15 and J usage is TRBJ2-1; D is unresolved. The CDR3 is 14 residues long. The germline gives CDR1 LNHNV, CDR2 YYDKDF (reference sequence). V lost 2 bases and J 7 bases, leaving 12 bases between the germline ends. CDR3: CATSRLEIRNEQFF. DNA for the CDR3: TGTGCCACCAGCAGACTAGAAATAAGGAATGAGCAGTTCTTC.

The genes are TRBV4-3 and TRBJ2-2, with 8 bases fitting TRBD2. CDR3 length: 16 residues. V lost 2 bases and J lost 7; bases outside the gene matches: 9. Germline lookup yields CDR1 LGHNA and CDR2 YSLEER. The CDR3 DNA reads as TGCGCCAGCAGCCAACTAGCCGGGACTAGAAGCGGGGAGCTGTTTTTT. Amino acid sequence: CASSQLAGTRSGELFF.

In DNA form, the CDR3 reads TGTGCCTGGTCCTCTGGACACCCATACGAGCAGTACTTC. It codes for CAWSSGHPYEQYF. The rearrangement links TRBV30 to TRBJ2-5; D possibly corresponds to TRBD1 (5 bases). Judging by the DNA end, TRBJ2-7 fits better; the J call may be wrong. The CDR3 length is 13 residues. Germline CDR1 GTSNPN, CDR2 SVGIG (reference sequence).